These T cell receptor beta chains were read from a single sample in a study of pediatric ulcerative colitis. The protocol was immunoSEQ multiplex PCR, while the TCRdb copy is restricted to in-frame clones and leaves out a portion. The sample has 25,000 to 35,000 clones; roughly 86% are singletons. Sequenced material: blood. The receptors originated from a boy aged 5-17 years with severe ulcerative colitis. The CDR3 runs from the conserved cysteine through the conserved F or W. A D gene is named only where the DNA matches it firmly. Clone size appears in some rows only: once, few, many, or a class for an expanded clone.

d_call j_call v_call clone_size cdr3_nt cdr3_aa
. TRBJ1-2 TRBV29-1 . TGCAGCGTGGGCCAACAAGGCTACACCTTC CSVGQQGYTF
. TRBJ2-3 TRBV18 once TGTGCCAGCTCACCACCGGTTCTAGCCCGCGGGGCAGATACGCAGTATTTT CASSPPVLARGADTQYF
. TRBJ1-4 TRBV2 . TGTGCCAGCAGCATCCCACTGGCAGGGCCGATACAAACTGTATTTTTT CASSIPLAGPIQTVFF
. TRBJ1-1 TRBV6-6 . TGTGCCAGCAGTTCCGACATTATCGAAGCTTTCTTT CASSSDIIEAFF
. TRBJ2-1 TRBV20-1 . TGCAGTGCTAGCAGGGTGCTCCAGCAGTTCTTC CSASRVLQQFF
. TRBJ1-1 TRBV11-2 . TGTGCCAGCAGCTCGGAAAACGCTTTCTTT CASSSENAFF
. TRBJ1-2 TRBV6-5 . TGTGCCAGCAGTTTCGGGGGGGCTAACTATGGCTACACCTTC CASSFGGANYGYTF
. TRBJ1-3 TRBV11-2 . TGTGCCAGCAGCCCTTGGGGGGTAACCTCGGGAAACACCATATATTTT CASSPWGVTSGNTIYF
. TRBJ2-2 TRBV19 . TGTGCCAGTCCCTACACCGGGGAGCTGTTTTTT CASPYTGELFF
TRBD2 TRBJ2-3 TRBV9 . TGTGCCAGCAGCGCTAGCGGGGAAGATACGCAGTATTTT CASSASGEDTQYF
TRBD1 TRBJ2-7 TRBV5-4 . TGTGCCAGCAGCTTACCGGGACAGTCCCACTCCGAGCAGTACTTC CASSLPGQSHSEQYF
TRBD2 TRBJ2-3 TRBV7-2 . TGTGCCAGCAGCGAGATAGCGGGCCCGACCACAGATACGCAGTATTTT CASSEIAGPTTDTQYF
TRBD1 TRBJ2-2 TRBV25-1 . TGTGCCAGCACTTCCTTGGACAGGCCCACCGGGGAGCTGTTTTTT CASTSLDRPTGELFF
TRBD2 TRBJ2-3 TRBV7-2 . TGTGCCAGCAGCTTAGCGTCCCTAGCGGGTGATACGCAGTATTTT CASSLASLAGDTQYF
TRBD1 TRBJ1-1 TRBV2 . TGTGCCAGCATGGGGCAGGGGGCAAGCAACACTGAAGCTTTCTTT CASMGQGASNTEAFF
TRBD2 TRBJ2-3 TRBV13 . TGTGCCAGCAGCCTTCTAGCGGGCTCCGATACGCAGTATTTT CASSLLAGSDTQYF
. TRBJ1-1 TRBV11-2 . TGTGCCAGCAGTCTTACTGCCGGGGGAAGGAACACTGAAGCTTTCTTT CASSLTAGGRNTEAFF
. TRBJ2-1 TRBV6-6 . TGTGCCAGTGGGGGCATCTCCTACAATGAGCAGTTCTTC CASGGISYNEQFF
. TRBJ1-1 TRBV7-3 . TGTGCCAGCAGCTTAGGGGGCCCGGGGACTGAAGCTTTCTTT CASSLGGPGTEAFF
. TRBJ1-1 TRBV15 . TGTGCCACCAGGCACGGGACGAACACTGAAGCTTTCTTT CATRHGTNTEAFF
. TRBJ1-1 TRBV7-9 . TGTGCCAGCAGCGATAACAGGAACCCCAACAAAGCTTTCTTT CASSDNRNPNKAFF
. TRBJ1-2 TRBV2 . TGTGCCAGCATTCCGGAGATAAACTATGGCTACACCTTC CASIPEINYGYTF
. TRBJ2-1 TRBV27 . TGTGCCAGCAGTTTTTGGAGGAGCTCCTACAATGAGCAGTTCTTC CASSFWRSSYNEQFF
TRBD1 TRBJ2-2 TRBV5-3 . TGTGCCAGAAGCCCGGACAGGGTAAACACCGGGGAGCTGTTTTTT CARSPDRVNTGELFF
. TRBJ1-1 TRBV29-1 . TGCAGCGTTGTAGCCTCGGCTGAAGCTTTCTTT CSVVASAEAFF
TRBD1 TRBJ1-1 TRBV6-1 . TGTGCCAGCAGTGCCCGGGACAGGGGGCCGAACACTGAAGCTTTCTTT CASSARDRGPNTEAFF
TRBD1 TRBJ1-1 TRBV27 few TGTGCCAGCAGTTTGGGACAGACGAACACTGAAGCTTTCTTT CASSLGQTNTEAFF
. TRBJ1-1 TRBV7-2 . TGTGCCAGCAGCTCCCTCGGGGCGAACACTGAAGCTTTCTTT CASSSLGANTEAFF
TRBD2 TRBJ2-3 TRBV10-3 . TGTGCCATCAGTGAGTGGCTGAGCGGGGGGAATGATACGCAGTATTTT CAISEWLSGGNDTQYF
. TRBJ1-1 TRBV14 . TGTGCCAGCAGCCAAGTTGCATGGACAGCCACGAACACTGAAGCTTTCTTT CASSQVAWTATNTEAFF
TRBD2 TRBJ2-3 TRBV30 . TGTGCCTGGAGGCAAGGGGGACTAGGAGGGGATACGCAGTATTTT CAWRQGGLGGDTQYF
. TRBJ1-1 TRBV5-1 . TGCGCCAGCAGCTTACACAACAGGAACACTGAAGCTTTCTTT CASSLHNRNTEAFF
TRBD1 TRBJ1-1 TRBV7-2 . TGTGCCAGCAGCTTAGGAGGGACAGGGGCGTGGACTGAAGCTTTCTTT CASSLGGTGAWTEAFF
. TRBJ1-3 TRBV6-6 few TGTGCCGGAAAGGGCGTTGGAAACACCATATATTTT CAGKGVGNTIYF
TRBD1 TRBJ2-3 TRBV19 . TGTGCCAGTAGGGGGACAGGGAGCACAGATACGCAGTATTTT CASRGTGSTDTQYF
. TRBJ2-7 TRBV7-9 . TGTGCCAGCAGCCTGAGACTCTACGAGCAGTACTTC CASSLRLYEQYF
. TRBJ1-1 TRBV15 . TGTGCCACCAGCAGAGGTCTCGAAGGCACTGAAGCTTTCTTT CATSRGLEGTEAFF
. TRBJ2-1 TRBV10-3 . TGTGCCATCAGTGAGTCGAACGTAGACTACAATGAGCAGTTCTTC CAISESNVDYNEQFF
. TRBJ1-2 TRBV19 . TGTGCCAGTAGTCCCACCAGGGAGATACCGTATGGCTACACCTTC CASSPTREIPYGYTF
. TRBJ2-1 TRBV9 . TGTGCCAGCAGCGTTTCGGGGGGCCCCTACAATGAGCAGTTCTTC CASSVSGGPYNEQFF
. TRBJ2-3 TRBV7-9 . TGTGCCAGCAGCTTAGAAGCTAGCGCCTACACAGATACGCAGTATTTT CASSLEASAYTDTQYF
. TRBJ2-7 TRBV7-9 . TGTGCCAGCAGCGAATCAGGCAGCCTAATAAGCTCCTACGAGCAGTACTTC CASSESGSLISSYEQYF
. TRBJ1-2 TRBV29-1 . TGCAGCGTTGCCGGGGCAACGAATGGCTACACCTTC CSVAGATNGYTF
. TRBJ2-7 TRBV6-1 . TGTGCCAGCAGTGTGCCACGGACAAGCTCCTACGAGCAGTACTTC CASSVPRTSSYEQYF
. TRBJ1-1 TRBV12-5 . TGTGCTAGTGGGCCGCCTGATTGGGGAGGCACTGAAGCTTTCTTT CASGPPDWGGTEAFF
. TRBJ1-5 TRBV2 few TGTGCCAGCAGTGAAGTTAGGAGGGCAAACCAGCCCCAGCATTTT CASSEVRRANQPQHF
. TRBJ2-1 TRBV27 . TGTGCCAGCAGTTTACTCAACCAGGGATATGAGCAGTTCTTC CASSLLNQGYEQFF
. TRBJ2-3 TRBV19 . TGTGCCAGTAGTTTGTTGGGCGCGGATACGCAGTATTTT CASSLLGADTQYF
TRBD1 TRBJ2-1 TRBV5-6 . TGTGCCAGCAGCTTCCCGGGACAGGGATACAATGAGCAGTTCTTC CASSFPGQGYNEQFF
TRBD2 TRBJ2-5 TRBV6-5 . TGTGCCAGCAGTTATGGTCTAGCGGGAATCCAAGAGACCCAGTACTTC CASSYGLAGIQETQYF
TRBD1 TRBJ1-2 TRBV5-6 . TGTGCCAGCAGCCGGACGCAGGGGGACGGCTACACCTTC CASSRTQGDGYTF
TRBD1 TRBJ1-1 TRBV9 . TGTGCCAGCAGCGTGGGGACAGGGGAAGGCACTGAAGCTTTCTTT CASSVGTGEGTEAFF
. TRBJ2-2 TRBV5-1 . TGCGCCAGCAGCTTGGTGGGGACCGGGGAGCTGTTTTTT CASSLVGTGELFF
. TRBJ2-7 TRBV5-6 . TGTGCCAGCAGCGCCTATGCCGGGACCGGGATCAGCGAGCAGTACTTC CASSAYAGTGISEQYF
TRBD2 TRBJ2-3 TRBV7-3 . TGTGCCAGCAGCTTCCGTAGCGGGGGGGGCACAGATACGCAGTATTTT CASSFRSGGGTDTQYF
. TRBJ2-7 TRBV2 . TGTGCCAGCAGTGAAATGCTCCATGAGCAGTACTTC CASSEMLHEQYF
. TRBJ2-7 TRBV19 . TGTGCCAGTAGTATTGGAGAAACCTACGAGCAGTACTTC CASSIGETYEQYF
TRBD2 TRBJ2-4 TRBV5-6 . TGTGCCAGCAGTCGCAAGACTAGCGGGAAAAACATTCAGTACTTC CASSRKTSGKNIQYF